The rows below give T cell receptor beta chains drawn from one sample of a study of OX40 agonist ivuxolimab in advanced cancers. Here immunoSEQ multiplex PCR was the method, and the copy in TCRdb shows in-frame clones only, minus some. The sample carries 40,000 to 60,000 clones, about 88% recorded once. Material: CD4+ or CD8+ T cells sorted from blood, obtained in a trial of the OX40 agonist ivuxolimab. The receptor source for this set is an adult with an advanced solid tumor such as melanoma, head and neck, liver or kidney cancer. CDR3s include the opening cysteine and the closing phenylalanine or tryptophan.

j_call: TRBJ1-5; v_call: TRBV6-5; cdr3_aa: CASRGTVYSNQPQHF
j_call: TRBJ2-3; v_call: TRBV28; cdr3_aa: CASRGTNHRTDTQYF
j_call: TRBJ2-3; v_call: TRBV10-3; cdr3_aa: CAISDMVAGPTDTQYF
j_call: TRBJ2-7; v_call: TRBV19; cdr3_aa: CASSMAGGSEQYF
j_call: TRBJ1-4; v_call: TRBV10-3; cdr3_aa: CAIEEGGGEVATNEKLFF
j_call: TRBJ2-3; v_call: TRBV28; cdr3_aa: CASSFGQSTDTQYF
j_call: TRBJ2-3; v_call: TRBV6-5; cdr3_aa: CASRASGSDTQYF
j_call: TRBJ2-5; v_call: TRBV6-5; cdr3_aa: CASSSWDQETQYF
j_call: TRBJ1-1; v_call: TRBV19; cdr3_aa: CASSSRDSSGSPEAFF
j_call: TRBJ2-1; v_call: TRBV25-1; cdr3_aa: CASSELRDRQDNEQFF
j_call: TRBJ2-3; v_call: TRBV14; cdr3_aa: CASSQDPLTSTDTQYF
j_call: TRBJ2-5; v_call: TRBV19; cdr3_aa: CASSIQTGTSTQETQYF
j_call: TRBJ2-7; v_call: TRBV27; cdr3_aa: CASSPSVTSYEQYF
j_call: TRBJ2-1; v_call: TRBV5-4; cdr3_aa: CASSLGTSGGYNEQFF
j_call: TRBJ2-7; v_call: TRBV27; cdr3_aa: CASSFIDRGEQYF